This is a list of T cell receptor beta chains from one sample in a study of identical twins. TCRdb re-derived calls from the 5' RACE reads in MiXCR, one entry per CDR3 protein. The sample shows some 630,000 distinct CDR3 sequences, under 8.5% of them seen only once. This sample was also put to use in a study of yellow fever vaccine responses in identical twins.

Sequencing was carried out using PBMCs. The receptors originated from a woman aged 18-29 years in good health. Each CDR3 is given with its conserved first and last residue. The D gene is left open where the match is weak. Expanded clones are given a class, and other clones once, few, many or no size at all.

D: .; size: many; V: TRBV4-1; J: TRBJ2-1; CDR3: CASSQASGRGNEQFF; DNA: TGCGCCAGCAGCCAAGCGTCCGGGAGAGGCAATGAGCAGTTCTTC
D: .; size: many; V: TRBV6-2/TRBV6-3; J: TRBJ2-5; CDR3: CASSYSGGLETQYF; DNA: TGTGCCAGCAGTTACTCTGGAGGCTTAGAGACCCAGTACTTC
D: .; size: .; V: TRBV5-4; J: TRBJ1-1; CDR3: CASSSDTRGTEAFF; DNA: TGTGCCAGCAGCTCGGACACCCGAGGGACTGAAGCTTTCTTT
D: .; size: few; V: TRBV24-1; J: TRBJ2-2; CDR3: CATNGGQIDTGELFF; DNA: TGTGCCACCAACGGGGGACAGATAGACACCGGGGAGCTGTTTTTT
D: TRBD2; size: many; V: TRBV5-1; J: TRBJ2-7; CDR3: CASSPWAGDEQYF; DNA: TGCGCCAGCAGCCCCTGGGCGGGAGACGAGCAGTACTTC
D: .; size: .; V: TRBV20-1; J: TRBJ2-1; CDR3: CSAGPQVYNEQFF; DNA: TGCAGTGCGGGGCCGCAGGTATACAATGAGCAGTTCTTC
D: .; size: .; V: TRBV10-2; J: TRBJ2-2; CDR3: CASKATGGAGELFF; DNA: TGCGCCAGCAAGGCGACAGGCGGGGCCGGGGAGCTGTTTTTT
D: .; size: few; V: TRBV27; J: TRBJ1-5; CDR3: CASSLLGGGSDSNQPQHF; DNA: TGTGCCAGCAGTTTATTAGGAGGCGGATCCGATAGCAATCAGCCCCAGCATTTT
D: .; size: .; V: TRBV20-1; J: TRBJ2-2; CDR3: CSARDKFRELFF; DNA: TGCAGTGCTAGAGATAAGTTCCGGGAGCTGTTTTTT
D: .; size: few; V: TRBV7-8; J: TRBJ2-1; CDR3: CASSPPSRGPEGYNEQFF; DNA: TGTGCCAGCAGCCCCCCAAGTAGGGGGCCGGAGGGCTACAATGAGCAGTTCTTC
D: TRBD1; size: many; V: TRBV29-1; J: TRBJ2-5; CDR3: CSVKGTGNAETQYF; DNA: TGCAGCGTAAAAGGGACAGGGAATGCAGAGACCCAGTACTTC
D: .; size: many; V: TRBV14; J: TRBJ2-7; CDR3: CASSSSARDEQYF; DNA: TGTGCCAGCAGCTCGTCAGCCCGCGACGAGCAGTACTTC
D: .; size: .; V: TRBV6-5; J: TRBJ2-1; CDR3: CASSWRRAYNEQFF; DNA: TGTGCCAGCAGTTGGAGGAGGGCCTACAATGAGCAGTTCTTC
D: .; size: many; V: TRBV12-3/TRBV12-4; J: TRBJ1-1; CDR3: CASSSRVSAFF; DNA: TGTGCCAGCAGCTCCAGGGTATCGGCTTTCTTT
D: .; size: many; V: TRBV28; J: TRBJ2-1; CDR3: CASSWGASYNEQFF; DNA: TGTGCCAGCAGTTGGGGGGCATCCTACAATGAGCAGTTCTTC
D: .; size: many; V: TRBV3-1; J: TRBJ2-2; CDR3: CASSLAGANTGELFF; DNA: TGTGCCAGCAGCTTGGCGGGCGCGAACACCGGGGAGCTGTTTTTT
D: .; size: few; V: TRBV4-1; J: TRBJ2-3; CDR3: CASSQDNGFLGADTQYF; DNA: TGCGCCAGCAGCCAAGATAATGGTTTCCTTGGGGCAGATACGCAGTATTTT
D: TRBD2; size: few; V: TRBV9; J: TRBJ2-7; CDR3: CASSSSWTSGSYEQYF; DNA: TGTGCCAGCAGCTCCTCCTGGACTAGCGGGAGCTACGAGCAGTACTTC
D: TRBD2; size: .; V: TRBV20-1; J: TRBJ2-4; CDR3: CSARGASGRAEVNIQYF; DNA: TGCAGTGCTAGAGGGGCTAGCGGGAGGGCCGAAGTAAACATTCAGTACTTC
D: .; size: .; V: TRBV7-9; J: TRBJ1-2; CDR3: CATTAQAGVDYGYTF; DNA: TGTGCCACCACAGCTCAAGCGGGGGTTGACTATGGCTACACCTTC
D: TRBD2; size: few; V: TRBV4-1; J: TRBJ2-3; CDR3: CASSQEVVAGGQDTQYF; DNA: TGCGCCAGCAGCCAAGAGGTAGTAGCGGGAGGGCAAGATACGCAGTATTTT
D: .; size: many; V: TRBV5-1; J: TRBJ1-1; CDR3: CASSLDSNTEAFF; DNA: TGTGCCAGCAGCTTAGACTCGAACACTGAAGCTTTCTTT
D: TRBD2; size: few; V: TRBV5-1; J: TRBJ2-7; CDR3: CASSLRSSGSYEQYF; DNA: TGCGCCAGCAGTTTGAGATCTAGCGGGAGTTACGAGCAGTACTTC
D: TRBD2; size: few; V: TRBV12-3/TRBV12-4; J: TRBJ2-5; CDR3: CASSLELAGVGRQETQYF; DNA: TGTGCCAGCAGTTTAGAACTAGCGGGAGTGGGCCGTCAAGAGACCCAGTACTTC
D: TRBD1; size: few; V: TRBV10-3; J: TRBJ2-3; CDR3: CATSDRGDTQYF; DNA: TGTGCCACCTCCGACAGGGGGGATACGCAGTATTTT
D: .; size: many; V: TRBV6-5; J: TRBJ2-3; CDR3: CASSYRGTSTDTQYF; DNA: TGTGCCAGCAGTTATCGCGGAACTAGCACAGATACGCAGTATTTT
D: TRBD2; size: many; V: TRBV5-1; J: TRBJ2-1; CDR3: CASSSGTSGGNEQFF; DNA: TGCGCCAGCAGCTCCGGGACTAGCGGGGGAAATGAGCAGTTCTTC
D: TRBD1; size: .; V: TRBV12-3/TRBV12-4; J: TRBJ2-7; CDR3: CASALSRGNYEQYF; DNA: TGTGCCAGCGCCCTTTCCAGGGGGAACTACGAGCAGTACTTC
D: .; size: few; V: TRBV9; J: TRBJ2-1; CDR3: CASSEGNLAYNEQFF; DNA: TGTGCCAGCAGCGAAGGGAACTTGGCCTACAATGAGCAGTTCTTC
D: TRBD2; size: .; V: TRBV5-1; J: TRBJ2-5; CDR3: CASSISGGAWETQYF; DNA: TGCGCCAGCAGCATCAGCGGGGGGGCCTGGGAGACCCAGTACTTC
D: .; size: many; V: TRBV5-1; J: TRBJ2-5; CDR3: CASSREVGGLQETQYF; DNA: TGCGCCAGCAGCCGAGAAGTCGGAGGGCTCCAAGAGACCCAGTACTTC
D: TRBD1; size: many; V: TRBV12-3/TRBV12-4; J: TRBJ2-6; CDR3: CATHRGWGQTGANVLTF; DNA: TGTGCCACCCACAGGGGGTGGGGACAGACTGGGGCCAACGTCCTGACTTTC
D: .; size: .; V: TRBV18; J: TRBJ2-3; CDR3: CASSPPGGFTDTQYF; DNA: TGTGCCAGCTCACCACCGGGGGGATTCACAGATACGCAGTATTTT
D: .; size: many; V: TRBV7-9; J: TRBJ2-1; CDR3: CASSLGPTNEQFF; DNA: TGTGCCAGCAGCTTAGGTCCCACCAATGAGCAGTTCTTC
D: .; size: .; V: TRBV10-3; J: TRBJ1-5; CDR3: CAIRQDQYSNQPQHF; DNA: TGTGCCATCCGACAGGACCAGTATAGCAATCAGCCCCAGCATTTT
D: TRBD2; size: .; V: TRBV7-9; J: TRBJ2-7; CDR3: CASSTRTRGDEQYF; DNA: TGTGCCAGCAGTACAAGGACTAGAGGAGACGAGCAGTACTTC
D: .; size: many; V: TRBV4-2; J: TRBJ2-7; CDR3: CASSQVVSGVYEQYF; DNA: TGTGCCAGCAGCCAAGTTGTTAGCGGTGTATACGAGCAGTACTTC
D: .; size: few; V: TRBV29-1; J: TRBJ2-5; CDR3: CSVETQYF; DNA: TGCAGCGTTGAGACCCAGTACTTC
D: .; size: few; V: TRBV12-3/TRBV12-4; J: TRBJ2-3; CDR3: CASSFSRAPSTDTQYF; DNA: TGTGCCAGCAGTTTCAGTAGGGCACCTAGCACAGATACGCAGTATTTT
D: TRBD1; size: .; V: TRBV7-9; J: TRBJ1-2; CDR3: CASQEWPDRIGSGYTF; DNA: TGTGCCAGCCAGGAATGGCCGGACAGGATAGGAAGTGGCTACACCTTC
D: TRBD1; size: many; V: TRBV29-1; J: TRBJ2-1; CDR3: CSTRQGTGNEQFF; DNA: TGCAGCACAAGACAGGGCACAGGCAATGAGCAGTTCTTC
D: TRBD1; size: few; V: TRBV24-1; J: TRBJ1-2; CDR3: CATSDRDSLYGYTF; DNA: TGTGCCACCAGTGACCGGGACAGCCTCTATGGCTACACCTTC
D: TRBD2; size: many; V: TRBV6-1; J: TRBJ2-1; CDR3: CASSLTSASYNEQFF; DNA: TGTGCCAGCAGTCTCACTAGCGCATCCTACAATGAGCAGTTCTTC
D: TRBD1; size: .; V: TRBV20-1; J: TRBJ1-2; CDR3: CSARDVPGQF; DNA: TGCAGTGCTAGAGATGTCCCGGGACAGTTC
D: .; size: .; V: TRBV11-3; J: TRBJ2-3; CDR3: CASFGGFTDTQYF; DNA: TGTGCCAGCTTTGGCGGGTTCACAGATACGCAGTATTTT
D: .; size: few; V: TRBV6-1; J: TRBJ1-6; CDR3: CASTPGGDSPLHF; DNA: TGTGCCAGCACCCCCGGGGGGGATTCACCCCTCCACTTT
D: .; size: many; V: TRBV12-3/TRBV12-4; J: TRBJ2-6; CDR3: CASYWGAGANVLTF; DNA: TGTGCCAGTTACTGGGGTGCTGGGGCCAACGTCCTGACTTTC
D: .; size: many; V: TRBV12-3/TRBV12-4; J: TRBJ1-1; CDR3: CASSSTDPPHVTEAFF; DNA: TGTGCCAGCAGCTCGACAGACCCCCCGCACGTCACTGAAGCTTTCTTT
D: TRBD1; size: few; V: TRBV15; J: TRBJ2-2; CDR3: CATSRDRDTGGELFF; DNA: TGTGCCACCAGCAGGGACAGGGACACCGGCGGGGAGCTGTTTTTT
D: TRBD1; size: many; V: TRBV5-1; J: TRBJ1-1; CDR3: CASSLGGFTEAFF; DNA: TGCGCCAGCAGCTTAGGGGGCTTCACTGAAGCTTTCTTT
D: TRBD1; size: .; V: TRBV6-1; J: TRBJ1-5; CDR3: CASRSTGVNQPQHF; DNA: TGTGCCAGCAGATCGACAGGGGTCAATCAGCCCCAGCATTTT
D: .; size: few; V: TRBV14; J: TRBJ1-4; CDR3: CASSQRGGDEKLFF; DNA: TGTGCCAGCAGCCAAAGAGGGGGAGATGAAAAACTGTTTTTT
D: TRBD1; size: few; V: TRBV27; J: TRBJ2-3; CDR3: CASSLDRGSGNTQYF; DNA: TGTGCCAGCAGCCTGGACAGGGGGTCAGGGAATACGCAGTATTTT
D: .; size: many; V: TRBV12-3/TRBV12-4; J: TRBJ2-5; CDR3: CASRASTQETQYF; DNA: TGTGCCAGCAGGGCTAGCACCCAAGAGACCCAGTACTTC
D: .; size: many; V: TRBV12-3/TRBV12-4; J: TRBJ2-1; CDR3: CASTGREWWDNEQFF; DNA: TGTGCCAGCACTGGACGGGAGTGGTGGGACAATGAGCAGTTCTTC